The present entry profiles one T cell receptor (beta chain) with its context. Its antigen remains undetermined. There are no base qualities to consult, and no much larger clone falls within one base. TCRbeta CDR3 regions were amplified from genomic DNA by means of the immunoSEQ Assay, a bias-controlled multiplex PCR. The original pipeline was this. Within the assay, amplification of reference gene primers was used to estimate how many nucleated cells each sample contained. Sequence reads were collapsed and filtered to measure the absolute abundance of every unique TCRbeta CDR3 rearrangement. For each sample, productive Simpson clonality was calculated by taking the square root of Simpson's diversity index across productive rearrangements. The clones in this table, taken by TCRdb from immuneACCESS, are in-frame only. Not every clone is retained; where verified, under half of the shortfall comes from an unresolved V gene, and the cause of the rest is unknown. D and trimming come from the DNA, and the V and J calls and clone size come from that table. The sample table lists around 430,000 clones, around nine tenths of them with a count of one. The ten largest clonotypes hold 10% of the sample.

The sample originates from a study of blood T cell repertoires in COVID-19 (dated by TCRdb to between 2020 and 2021). Study-level background: Samples covering the acute and convalescent phases of COVID-19 were provided by collaborators in the United States, Italy and Spain. The prospective study material was composed of cDNA or gDNA derived from T cells, B-cell-depleted T cells, or PBMCs. Subjects who had been exposed to COVID-19, were actively infected with it, or had recovered from it provided the deeply sampled blood TCRbeta repertoires that made up the dataset. The repertoires were released in a freely available public database meant as a resource for research on the immune response to SARS-CoV-2. Samples were obtained from the ongoing ImmuneRACE study (first 160 participants) and from 950 to 1,500 subjects provided by 6 global collaborators. The sample metadata nearly always contained a de-identified subject ID, COVID-19 status, age in years and sex. HLA class I and class II types, where available, came from metadata supplied by the sample provider rather than from assay-based typing. The study at large found these results: The amount of clinical and demographic metadata varied by source and participant and was provided uncurated.

The CDR3 starts with the cysteine, ends with the phenylalanine, and has 10 residues. Of the read, only the CDR3 DNA is kept; its 30 bases are in frame from base 1. CDR1 and CDR2 (SGHAT, FQNNGV) derive from the germline V gene. V ends up 9 bases short and J 11 bases short, with an unmatched junction base count of 3. Enrolling through a virtual design, the prospective study's participants ranged in age from about 18 to 100 years and lived across approximately 25 United States geographic areas. To assign participants to cohorts, the prospective study relied on clinical history that participants themselves reported in a screening survey and a study questionnaire. For ImmuneRACE Cohort 3, a participant was defined as recovered based on two consecutive negative NP/OP PCR tests, clearance by a healthcare professional, or resolution of symptoms. In the prospective study, mobile phlebotomists collected whole blood, serum and a nasopharyngeal or oropharyngeal swab from each participant. Participants in the prospective study had the option to provide additional blood draws and questionnaires over an approximately 2-month period. Before DNA extraction, blood samples from the prospective study were shipped at room temperature or frozen.

Rearrangement joined TRBV11-2 to TRBJ1-2, with 10 middle bases fitting TRBD1. What was sequenced was PBMCs or T cells enriched from blood (not recorded which). The sequence was collected from a woman aged 45-59 years who had recovered from COVID-19. The nucleotides read TGTGCCAGACGGGACAGGGGATACACCTTC. This translates into CARRDRGYTF. The variable domain in full, with residues beyond the CDR3 obtained from the reference TRBV11-2 and TRBJ1-2 genes, is EAGVAQSPRYKIIEKRQSVAFWCNPISGHATLYWYQQILGQGPKLLIQFQNNGVVDDSQLPKDRFSAERLKGVDSTLKIQPAKLEDSAVYLCARRDRGYTFGSGTRLTVV.